The 18 T cell receptor beta chains below were found in one sample sequenced in a study of vaccination and CD4 T cells after COVID-19. The treatment here: roughly 11-day PBMC culture with coronavirus spike peptide pools or control peptides (ViraFEST assay). The Oncomine TCR Beta short-read assay was what sequenced the DNA obtained from cultured CD4+ T cells. A single record per CDR3 protein comes from TCRdb applying MiXCR to the PCR reads. The sample has around 15,000 distinct CDR3 sequences; approximately 53% are singletons. No antigen is known for these receptors. The sample in question was CD4+ T cells from blood, cultured in vitro, obtained before SARS-CoV-2 vaccination. The receptors originated from a human donor who had recovered from COVID-19.

The chain combines TRBV7-2 with TRBJ2-1; maybe TRBD1 (5 bases). Trimming removed 1 base from V and 4 bases from J, with 14 bases in between. Germline lookup yields CDR1 SGHTA and CDR2 FQGNSA. This CDR3 has 16 residues. CDR3 bases: TGTGCCAGCAGCTTAGACCAGGGCGCCTCTTACAATGAGCAGTTCTTC. Protein product: CASSLDQGASYNEQFF.

The chain employs TRBV19 and TRBJ2-1; D call uncertain. The V gene lost 7 bases and the J gene lost 5 bases, with 9 bases spanning the gap. Germline CDR1 reads LNHDA; CDR2 reads SQIVND (reference sequence). This CDR3 is built from 12 residues. This chain's CDR3 is CASITANNEQFF. The CDR3 nucleotides read TGTGCCAGTATAACAGCGAACAATGAGCAGTTCTTC. Drawing the rest from reference TRBV19 and TRBJ2-1, the complete variable domain is DGGITQSPKYLFRKEGQNVTLSCEQNLNHDAMYWYRQDPGQGLRLIYYSQIVNDFQKGDIAEGYSVSREKKESFPLTVTSAQKNPTAFYLCASITANNEQFFGPGTRLTVL.

The chain couples TRBV5-1 to TRBJ1-5, with unresolved D. The CDR3 runs to 15 residues. Germline-derived CDR1 and CDR2 are SGHRS and YFSETQ. V lost 4 bases and J 4 bases, leaving 15 bases between the germline ends. The CDR3 region is CASSPEPGVNQPQHF. Written as DNA, the CDR3 is TGCGCCAGCAGCCCCGAACCGGGAGTAAATCAGCCCCAGCATTTT.

The chain couples TRBV20-1 to TRBJ1-1; the match to TRBD1 covers 7 bases. Germline CDR1 is DFQATT and CDR2 is SNEGSKA (reference sequence). Trimming cost V 1 base and J 5 bases; bases outside gene matches: 10. The CDR3 covers 15 residues. Written as DNA, the CDR3 is TGCAGTGCTAGAGTAGGGGCCCAGGGGGGGACTGAAGCTTTCTTT. Translating gives CSARVGAQGGTEAFF.

This chain connects TRBV27 to TRBJ1-5; 7 bases are shared with TRBD1. The CDR3 spans 17 residues. Germline CDR1 and CDR2: MNHEY and SMNVEV (reference sequence). V gave up 2 bases and J gave up 0 bases; unmatched junction bases: 7. DNA of the CDR3: TGTGCCAGCAGTTTAATGGGCCAGGGGGGTAGCAATCAGCCCCAGCATTTT. Its protein product is CASSLMGQGGSNQPQHF.

The J gene is TRBJ1-5, the V gene TRBV19, with 7 bases that match TRBD1. CDR1 and CDR2 (germline): LNHDA, SQIVND (reference sequence). The CDR3 has 15 residues. With V trimmed by 1 base and J by 2 bases, 2 bases remained unmatched. This CDR3 is CASSIGGGGNQPQHF. The CDR3 coding sequence is TGTGCCAGTAGTATAGGAGGGGGCGGCAATCAGCCCCAGCATTTT.

The gene calls are TRBV20-1 and TRBJ1-2; D is ambiguous. Germline values: CDR1 DFQATT, CDR2 SNEGSKA (reference sequence). The CDR3 covers 13 residues. V lost 4 bases to trimming and J lost 3 bases, with 12 bases between them. The CDR3 here is CSATGVGDYGYTF. CDR3 sequence (DNA): TGCAGTGCTACTGGGGTAGGCGACTATGGCTACACCTTC.

The CDR3 DNA sequence: TGTGCCAGCAGCCTTACCCACGGGACAGGGATGGCTGATACGCAGTATTTT. This encodes CASSLTHGTGMADTQYF. The chain employs TRBV6-1 and TRBJ2-3; 9 nucleotides match TRBD1. Germline CDR1 reads MNHNS; CDR2 reads SASEGT. With 6 bases clipped from V and 6 bases from J, the junction kept 16 bases outside the gene matches. The CDR3 extends over 17 amino acids.

The V and J genes are TRBV20-1 and TRBJ1-1, with 7 bases lining up with TRBD1. There are 13 residues in the CDR3. Germline CDR1 is DFQATT and CDR2 is SNEGSKA (reference sequence). After removal of 5 bases from V and 0 bases from J, the junction contained 3 bases not matched to a gene. This CDR3 reads CSAQTGLNTEAFF. CDR3 bases: TGCAGTGCTCAGACAGGGCTGAACACTGAAGCTTTCTTT.

V and J are TRBV19 and TRBJ1-1; the D gene is possibly TRBD1 (5 bases). The CDR3 contains 14 residues. V lost 5 bases to trimming and J lost 1 base, with 11 bases between them. Germline CDR1 is LNHDA and CDR2 is SQIVND (reference sequence). CDR3 in DNA: TGTGCCAGTAGTCCCCGGGACTCGAACACTGAAGCTTTCTTT. Its protein product is CASSPRDSNTEAFF. Supplemented by reference TRBV19 and TRBJ1-1, the full variable domain reads DGGITQSPKYLFRKEGQNVTLSCEQNLNHDAMYWYRQDPGQGLRLIYYSQIVNDFQKGDIAEGYSVSREKKESFPLTVTSAQKNPTAFYLCASSPRDSNTEAFFGQGTRLTVV.

This clonotype is deemed large. This chain links TRBV7-2 with TRBJ2-5; 9 nucleotides align to TRBD1. The CDR3 is 12 amino acids. Germline V CDR1 and CDR2: SGHTA, FQGNSA. Germline trimming cut 8 bases from V and 5 bases from J; bases unmatched to any gene: 3. The CDR3: CASGTGGETQYF. In DNA, the CDR3 is TGTGCCAGCGGTACAGGGGGCGAGACCCAGTACTTC.

This clonotype has just a few counts. V gene TRBV27 combines with J gene TRBJ1-6, with 10 bases lining up with TRBD1. Germline CDR1 is MNHEY and CDR2 is SMNVEV (reference sequence). V trimming: 3 bases; J trimming: 8 bases; junction bases outside the gene matches: 1. This CDR3 comprises 14 residues. CDR3 bases: TGTGCCAGCAGTTTGGACAGGGGGGATTCACCCCTCCACTTT. This codes for CASSLDRGDSPLHF.

V gene TRBV12-3 or TRBV12-4 combines with J gene TRBJ2-5, with TRBD2 matching 8 bases. The length of the CDR3 is 16 residues. J gave up 4 bases and V 6 bases, and 13 bases lay outside the gene matches. CDR3 nucleotides: TGTGCCAGCAGGCGAGGCCAGCGGGAGCTAGGAGAGACCCAGTACTTC. This translates into CASRRGQRELGETQYF.

V usage is TRBV6-1 and J usage is TRBJ2-1; the match to TRBD1 covers 8 bases. Germline V gene lookup returns CDR1 MNHNS and CDR2 SASEGT. CDR3 length: 15 amino acids. The V and J ends lost 6 bases and 5 bases, in that order; junction bases with no gene match: 9. In DNA form, the CDR3 reads TGTGCCAGCAGAGAGGACAGGGCTCCCAACAATGAGCAGTTCTTC. It yields the protein CASREDRAPNNEQFF.

The J gene is TRBJ2-3, the V gene TRBV5-6, with TRBD1 matching over 8 bases. V was clipped by 0 bases and J by 1 base; unmatched bases: 4. CDR3 length: 16 residues. The germline V gene encodes CDR1 SGHDT and CDR2 YYEEEE. The CDR3 DNA reads as TGTGCCAGCAGCTTGGGGACAGGGTTCGGCACAGATACGCAGTATTTT. Translated, it gives CASSLGTGFGTDTQYF.

The CDR3 coding sequence is TGTGCCAGCAGCGCCGGGACTAGCGGGTACGAGCAGTACTTC. Translation gives CASSAGTSGYEQYF. V gene TRBV2 combines with J gene TRBJ2-7; TRBD2 matches at 12 bases. V was clipped by 6 bases and J by 4 bases; unmatched bases: 4. Germline CDR1 and CDR2: SNHLY and FYNNEI. The CDR3 spans 14 residues.

The chain employs TRBV19 and TRBJ2-7; TRBD1 or TRBD2 may be the D gene (6 bases each). V lost 3 bases to trimming and J lost 2 bases, with 11 bases between them. The CDR3 has 14 amino acids. Germline loops: CDR1 LNHDA, CDR2 SQIVND (reference sequence). The CDR3 coding sequence is TGTGCCAGTAGTATGGGGGGACAACCCTACGAGCAGTACTTC. It codes for CASSMGGQPYEQYF.

The chain carries TRBV6-1 and TRBJ1-2; D is possibly TRBD1 (6 bases). The CDR3 loop spans 14 amino acids. The germline gives CDR1 MNHNS, CDR2 SASEGT. V gave up 10 bases and J gave up 2 bases, with 17 bases separating them. CDR3 coding DNA: TGTGCCAAGCAACAGGGATGGCCGAACTATGGCTACACCTTC. As protein: CAKQQGWPNYGYTF.